This T cell receptor beta chain was observed in a study of blood T cell repertoires in COVID-19. V dropped 6 bases and J dropped 3; count of bases not matched to a gene: 8. CDR1 SGHTA and CDR2 FQGTGA come from the germline V gene. The CDR3 loop spans 15 amino acids. Sequencing used immunoSEQ multiplex PCR; TCRdb keeps in-frame clones, though not all of them. The table shows roughly 150,000 clones, with around 86% occurring only once. The origin of this receptor is a woman of 80 years or more with acute or convalescent COVID-19. This chain links TRBV7-3 with TRBJ2-5, with 9 positions matching TRBD2. Sequenced: peripheral blood. CDR3 sequence: CASRKGASGEETQYF. CDR3 DNA sequence: TGTGCCAGCAGAAAGGGGGCTAGCGGGGAAGAGACCCAGTACTTC. The full variable domain, completed using reference TRBV7-3 and TRBJ2-5, is GAGVSQTPSNKVTEKGKYVELRCDPISGHTALYWYRQSLGQGPEFLIYFQGTGAADDSGLPNDRFFAVRPEGSVSTLKIQRTERGDSAVYLCASRKGASGEETQYFGPGTRLLVL.